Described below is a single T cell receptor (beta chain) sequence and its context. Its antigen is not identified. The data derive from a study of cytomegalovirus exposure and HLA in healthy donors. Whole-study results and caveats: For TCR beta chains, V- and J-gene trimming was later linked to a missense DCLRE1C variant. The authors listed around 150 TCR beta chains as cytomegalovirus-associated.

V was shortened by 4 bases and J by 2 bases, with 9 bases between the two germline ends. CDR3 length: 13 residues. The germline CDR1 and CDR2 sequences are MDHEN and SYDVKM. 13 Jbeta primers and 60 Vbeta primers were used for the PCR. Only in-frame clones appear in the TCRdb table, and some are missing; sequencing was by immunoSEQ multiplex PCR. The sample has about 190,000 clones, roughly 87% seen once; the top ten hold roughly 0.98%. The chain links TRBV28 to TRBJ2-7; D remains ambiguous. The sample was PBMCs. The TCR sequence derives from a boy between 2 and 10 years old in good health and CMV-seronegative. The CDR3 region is CASSSPPTYEQYF. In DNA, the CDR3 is TGTGCCAGCAGTTCCCCCCCAACCTACGAGCAGTACTTC.